The 26 T cell receptor beta chains in this list originate from one sample, sequenced in a study of blood T cell repertoires in COVID-19. Assay used: immunoSEQ multiplex PCR; TCRdb lists only in-frame clones, some missing. Of fewer than 300,000 clones listed, roughly 88% were seen once; the top ten hold 0.87%. Sample: peripheral blood. The receptor source for this set is a human donor with COVID-19, enrolled during active disease. The donor label of this sample is uncertain.

V is TRBV28 and J is TRBJ2-1; 7 bases are a match to TRBD2. V lost 3 bases to trimming and J lost 5 bases; unmatched junction nucleotides: 13. Germline loops: CDR1 MDHEN, CDR2 SYDVKM. The CDR3 is 17 residues long. Here the CDR3 reads CASSFRSGGSTHNEQFF. The CDR3 region has the DNA TGTGCCAGCAGTTTTAGGAGTGGCGGGAGTACCCACAATGAGCAGTTCTTC.

This chain links TRBV6-6 with TRBJ1-1; 8 bases map to TRBD1. Unmatched junction bases numbered 6, after V lost 2 bases and J lost 4 bases. Germline V gene lookup returns CDR1 MNHNY and CDR2 SVGAGI (reference sequence). This CDR3 region has 15 residues. The CDR3: CASSYPDRGGTEAFF. The CDR3 nucleotides are TGTGCCAGCAGTTACCCCGACAGGGGAGGCACTGAAGCTTTCTTT.

Ten or more counts support this clone. Relative to the germline gene, one junction end is altered; a read error may explain this. The CDR3 protein is CASSQGTGGRGNSEAFF. The CDR3 nucleotides are TGTGCCAGCAGCCAAGGCACAGGGGGCAGGGGGAACTCTGAAGCTTTCTTT. The chain has TRBV3-1 (or the pseudogene TRBV3-2) and TRBJ1-1; 9 positions match TRBD1. This CDR3 contains 17 residues. Germline V gene data show CDR1 as LGHDT and CDR2 as YNNKEL (reference sequence).

The CDR3 DNA reads as TGTGCCTGGGGGGCCGGGGAGGGTTATGGAAACACCATATATTTT. It translates to CAWGAGEGYGNTIYF. V and J are TRBV30 and TRBJ1-3; D is possibly TRBD1 (5 bases). Germline CDR1 and CDR2: GTSNPN and SVGIG (reference sequence). This CDR3 spans 15 amino acids. Trimming took off 5 bases at V and 3 bases at J, with 17 bases between the two ends.

This chain links TRBV7-2 with TRBJ2-3, with D unclear. Germline V gene lookup returns CDR1 SGHTA and CDR2 FQGNSA. CDR3 length equals 15 residues. The germline V and J ends were trimmed by 5 bases and 2 bases, with 14 bases remaining between them. The CDR3 sequence: CASSPIRPFTDTQYF. The CDR3 nucleotides are TGTGCCAGCAGCCCTATCCGTCCCTTCACAGATACGCAGTATTTT.

The chain carries TRBV5-1 and TRBJ2-7; D unclear. Germline V gene lookup returns CDR1 SGHRS and CDR2 YFSETQ. The CDR3 length is 14 residues. V lost 4 bases and J 3 bases, leaving 14 bases between the germline ends. The DNA of the CDR3 is TGCGCCAGCAGCCCCAGAGATAGCTTCTACGAGCAGTACTTC. It translates to CASSPRDSFYEQYF.

In this sample, this clone turned up once. The gene calls are TRBV25-1 and TRBJ1-1; tentative D call: TRBD1 (5 bases). The CDR3 contains 13 residues. V was trimmed by 4 bases and J by 8 bases, leaving 14 bases between them. CDR1 and CDR2 (germline): MGHDK, SYGVNS. Here the CDR3 reads CASSGPTGPEAFF. The CDR3 DNA is TGTGCCAGCAGTGGACCCACAGGTCCAGAAGCTTTCTTT.

This clone occurred once. This chain links TRBV7-2 with TRBJ1-1; no clear D gene. CDR3 length: 13 residues. Germline CDR1 reads SGHTA; CDR2 reads FQGNSA. With 5 bases removed from V and 6 bases from J, the gap between germline ends came to 13 bases. In nucleotides, the CDR3 is TGTGCCAGCAGCCCCCTCAAGCGCGCTGAAGCTTTCTTT. It yields the protein CASSPLKRAEAFF. Full variable domain (rest looked up from reference TRBV7-2 and TRBJ1-1): GAGVSQSPSNKVTEKGKDVELRCDPISGHTALYWYRQSLGQGLEFLIYFQGNSAPDKSGLPSDRFSAERTGGSVSTLTIQRTQQEDSAVYLCASSPLKRAEAFFGQGTRLTVV.

This chain joins TRBV5-1 and TRBJ2-7; 8 bases match TRBD1. Germline V lookup: CDR1 SGHRS, CDR2 YFSETQ. The V and J ends lost 3 bases and 3 bases, in that order; junction bases with no gene match: 8. This CDR3 region has 15 residues. CDR3 in amino acids: CASSSGQGNFYEQYF. The CDR3 DNA sequence: TGCGCCAGCAGCTCCGGACAGGGTAATTTCTACGAGCAGTACTTC.

As DNA, the CDR3 is TGTGCCAGCAGCTACCGGGACAGGGGCCACTCCTACAATGAGCAGTTCTTC. This translates into CASSYRDRGHSYNEQFF. The V and J genes are TRBV11-3 and TRBJ2-1; TRBD1 aligns across 10 bases. Germline CDR1 and CDR2: SGHNT and YENEEA. With 4 bases clipped from V and 0 bases from J, the junction kept 6 bases outside the gene matches. The length of the CDR3 is 17 residues.

The sample holds a few counts of this clone. This chain connects TRBV7-9 to TRBJ2-1; 8 nucleotides align to TRBD2. Germline trimming cut 3 bases from V and 8 bases from J; bases unmatched to any gene: 9. Germline V gene sequence: CDR1 SEHNR, CDR2 FQNEAQ (reference sequence). This CDR3 has 15 amino acids. CDR3 in amino acids: CASSLGRLARDEQFF. CDR3 DNA: TGTGCCAGCAGCTTGGGCAGACTAGCGAGGGATGAGCAGTTCTTC.

The rearrangement uses TRBV10-3 and TRBJ1-4, with D perhaps TRBD1 (5 bases). V shed 6 bases and J shed 0 bases, with 11 bases lying between them. CDR1 and CDR2 (germline): ENHRY, SYGVKD. This CDR3 is built from 15 residues. CDR3 in amino acids: CAISPQTATNEKLFF. Written as DNA, the CDR3 is TGTGCCATCAGCCCCCAGACAGCAACTAATGAAAAACTGTTTTTT.

The chain has TRBV6-5 and TRBJ2-1; D gene ambiguous. Per the germline V gene, CDR1 is MNHEY and CDR2 is SVGAGI. The CDR3 loop spans 16 amino acids. V was cut by 0 bases and J by 0 bases, with 9 bases left in between. CDR3 bases: TGTGCCAGCAGTTACTCGGGCCCAAGCTCCTACAATGAGCAGTTCTTC. This sequence encodes CASSYSGPSSYNEQFF.

The rearrangement links TRBV4-1 to TRBJ2-1; D uncertain. CDR3 size: 15 residues. V was clipped by 0 bases and J by 7 bases, with 13 bases between them. CDR1 and CDR2 (germline): MGHRA, YSYEKL. This CDR3 is CASSQEGSTGNEQFF. The CDR3 DNA reads TGCGCCAGCAGCCAAGAAGGTTCGACTGGAAATGAGCAGTTCTTC.

The rearrangement uses TRBV7-2 and TRBJ2-2; 10 bases are shared with TRBD1. With 5 bases clipped from V and 6 bases from J, the junction kept 9 bases outside the gene matches. Germline V gives CDR1 SGHTA, CDR2 FQGNSA. This CDR3 is 16 amino acids long. The CDR3 is CASSPVGGTGAGELFF. As DNA, the CDR3 is TGTGCCAGCAGCCCCGTAGGGGGGACAGGGGCCGGGGAGCTGTTTTTT.

The J gene is TRBJ1-2, the V gene TRBV14; 7 bases fit TRBD1. The CDR3 has 14 amino acids. CDR1 and CDR2 from the germline V gene are SGHDN and FVKESK. The J segment lost 8 bases and the V segment lost 0 bases, leaving 6 bases of the junction unmatched. In DNA, the CDR3 is TGTGCCAGCAGCCAAGATGGGAGACAGGGCGGCTACACCTTC. This codes for CASSQDGRQGGYTF.

This rearrangement joins TRBV3-1 (or the pseudogene TRBV3-2) to TRBJ2-7, with D perhaps matching TRBD2 (5 bases). From germline, CDR1 is LGHDT and CDR2 YNNKEL (reference sequence). With 4 bases removed from V and 2 bases from J, the gap between germline ends came to 9 bases. The CDR3 contains 13 residues. The CDR3 loop reads CASSLGNTYEQYF. The DNA of the CDR3 is TGTGCCAGCAGCCTCGGGAACACCTACGAGCAGTACTTC.

CDR3 region: CASSPIQASPLHF. The CDR3 DNA sequence: TGTGCCAGCAGCCCCATTCAGGCCTCACCCCTCCACTTT. The chain combines TRBV7-9 with TRBJ1-6; D not certain. The germline CDR1 and CDR2 sequences are SEHNR and FQNEAQ (reference sequence). V was shortened by 5 bases and J by 10 bases, with 12 bases between the two germline ends. The CDR3 extends over 13 amino acids.

The chain combines TRBV29-1 with TRBJ2-1; 11 bases are shared with TRBD2. CDR1 and CDR2 (germline): SQVTM, ANQGSEA. CDR3 length equals 14 residues. Germline trimming cut 4 bases from V and 10 bases from J; bases unmatched to any gene: 9. The CDR3 here is CSVGVAGGDGEQFF. Written as DNA, the CDR3 is TGCAGCGTTGGGGTAGCGGGAGGGGACGGGGAGCAGTTCTTC.

CDR3 coding DNA: TGTGCCAGCACCCGATCGGCAGGGGAATACGAGCAGTACTTC. This sequence encodes CASTRSAGEYEQYF. V gene TRBV28 combines with J gene TRBJ2-7; possible D gene TRBD1, 6 bases. The CDR3 consists of 14 residues. Trimming cost V 7 bases and J 4 bases, with 17 bases left between them. CDR1 and CDR2 from the germline V gene are MDHEN and SYDVKM.

With regard to this clone: One end of the junction is discordant with germline, which a read error may explain. V usage is TRBV28 and J usage is TRBJ1-6; TRBD1 is a possible D gene (5 bases). CDR1 and CDR2 from the germline V gene are MDHEN and SYDVKM. The CDR3 consists of 14 residues. The CDR3 coding sequence is TGTGCCAGCCTAGCCGGGGGACTTAATACACCCCTCCACTTT. Translated, it gives CASLAGGLNTPLHF. Using reference TRBV28 and TRBJ1-6 for the parts outside the CDR3, the full variable domain is DVKVTQSSRYLVKRTGEKVFLECVQDMDHENMFWYRQDPGLGLRLIYFSYDVKMKEKGDIPEGYSVSREKKERFSLILESASTNQTSMYLCASLAGGLNTPLHFGNGTRLTVT.

The CDR3: CATSAQGTHEQFF. Here the CDR3 DNA reads TGTGCCACCAGTGCACAGGGGACGCACGAGCAGTTCTTC. This chain joins TRBV24-1 and TRBJ2-1, with 7 bases matching TRBD1. The V gene end was trimmed by 5 bases and the J gene end by 10 bases; junction bases not matched to a gene: 7. The CDR3 covers 13 residues. The germline gives CDR1 KGHDR, CDR2 SFDVKD.

The rearrangement uses TRBV5-1 and TRBJ1-1; 9 nucleotides agree with TRBD1. Per germline, CDR1 SGHRS and CDR2 YFSETQ. V shed 10 bases, J shed 6 bases, and the junction held 7 bases outside the gene matches. The CDR3 length is 12 residues. CDR3 sequence: CASAGTGSEAFF. The CDR3 DNA reads TGCGCCTCCGCCGGGACAGGGTCTGAAGCTTTCTTT. Filled out from reference TRBV5-1 and TRBJ1-1, the complete variable domain reads KAGVTQTPRYLIKTRGQQVTLSCSPISGHRSVSWYQQTPGQGLQFLFEYFSETQRNKGNFPGRFSGRQFSNSRSEMNVSTLELGDSALYLCASAGTGSEAFFGQGTRLTVV.

Worth noting for this clone: An end of the junction does not agree with germline; a read error may underlie this. This chain uses TRBV7-2 with TRBJ2-7, with 9 bases identical to TRBD2. CDR1 is SGHTA and CDR2 is FQGNSA in the germline V gene. The CDR3 totals 15 residues. CDR3 loop: CASSLAGRMLGEQYF. The CDR3 nucleotides are TGTGCCAGCAGCCTAGCGGGGAGGATGTTGGGCGAGCAGTACTTC.

This chain connects TRBV28 to TRBJ1-2, with TRBD1 matching over 7 bases. Germline CDR1 and CDR2: MDHEN and SYDVKM. After removal of 3 bases from V and 2 bases from J, the junction contained 9 bases not matched to a gene. The CDR3 spans 16 residues. The CDR3 coding sequence is TGTGCCAGCAGTTTCCCGGGGGTGGGACAGAACTATGGCTACACCTTC. This codes for CASSFPGVGQNYGYTF.

The chain is built from TRBV27 and TRBJ1-5, with D uncertain. The germline gives CDR1 MNHEY, CDR2 SMNVEV (reference sequence). CDR3 length: 14 amino acids. Trimming shortened V by 4 bases and J by 0 bases, and 7 bases separated the two germline ends. The CDR3 DNA sequence: TGTGCCAGCAGTTCCTATTATAGCAATCAGCCCCAGCATTTT. Translated, it gives CASSSYYSNQPQHF.